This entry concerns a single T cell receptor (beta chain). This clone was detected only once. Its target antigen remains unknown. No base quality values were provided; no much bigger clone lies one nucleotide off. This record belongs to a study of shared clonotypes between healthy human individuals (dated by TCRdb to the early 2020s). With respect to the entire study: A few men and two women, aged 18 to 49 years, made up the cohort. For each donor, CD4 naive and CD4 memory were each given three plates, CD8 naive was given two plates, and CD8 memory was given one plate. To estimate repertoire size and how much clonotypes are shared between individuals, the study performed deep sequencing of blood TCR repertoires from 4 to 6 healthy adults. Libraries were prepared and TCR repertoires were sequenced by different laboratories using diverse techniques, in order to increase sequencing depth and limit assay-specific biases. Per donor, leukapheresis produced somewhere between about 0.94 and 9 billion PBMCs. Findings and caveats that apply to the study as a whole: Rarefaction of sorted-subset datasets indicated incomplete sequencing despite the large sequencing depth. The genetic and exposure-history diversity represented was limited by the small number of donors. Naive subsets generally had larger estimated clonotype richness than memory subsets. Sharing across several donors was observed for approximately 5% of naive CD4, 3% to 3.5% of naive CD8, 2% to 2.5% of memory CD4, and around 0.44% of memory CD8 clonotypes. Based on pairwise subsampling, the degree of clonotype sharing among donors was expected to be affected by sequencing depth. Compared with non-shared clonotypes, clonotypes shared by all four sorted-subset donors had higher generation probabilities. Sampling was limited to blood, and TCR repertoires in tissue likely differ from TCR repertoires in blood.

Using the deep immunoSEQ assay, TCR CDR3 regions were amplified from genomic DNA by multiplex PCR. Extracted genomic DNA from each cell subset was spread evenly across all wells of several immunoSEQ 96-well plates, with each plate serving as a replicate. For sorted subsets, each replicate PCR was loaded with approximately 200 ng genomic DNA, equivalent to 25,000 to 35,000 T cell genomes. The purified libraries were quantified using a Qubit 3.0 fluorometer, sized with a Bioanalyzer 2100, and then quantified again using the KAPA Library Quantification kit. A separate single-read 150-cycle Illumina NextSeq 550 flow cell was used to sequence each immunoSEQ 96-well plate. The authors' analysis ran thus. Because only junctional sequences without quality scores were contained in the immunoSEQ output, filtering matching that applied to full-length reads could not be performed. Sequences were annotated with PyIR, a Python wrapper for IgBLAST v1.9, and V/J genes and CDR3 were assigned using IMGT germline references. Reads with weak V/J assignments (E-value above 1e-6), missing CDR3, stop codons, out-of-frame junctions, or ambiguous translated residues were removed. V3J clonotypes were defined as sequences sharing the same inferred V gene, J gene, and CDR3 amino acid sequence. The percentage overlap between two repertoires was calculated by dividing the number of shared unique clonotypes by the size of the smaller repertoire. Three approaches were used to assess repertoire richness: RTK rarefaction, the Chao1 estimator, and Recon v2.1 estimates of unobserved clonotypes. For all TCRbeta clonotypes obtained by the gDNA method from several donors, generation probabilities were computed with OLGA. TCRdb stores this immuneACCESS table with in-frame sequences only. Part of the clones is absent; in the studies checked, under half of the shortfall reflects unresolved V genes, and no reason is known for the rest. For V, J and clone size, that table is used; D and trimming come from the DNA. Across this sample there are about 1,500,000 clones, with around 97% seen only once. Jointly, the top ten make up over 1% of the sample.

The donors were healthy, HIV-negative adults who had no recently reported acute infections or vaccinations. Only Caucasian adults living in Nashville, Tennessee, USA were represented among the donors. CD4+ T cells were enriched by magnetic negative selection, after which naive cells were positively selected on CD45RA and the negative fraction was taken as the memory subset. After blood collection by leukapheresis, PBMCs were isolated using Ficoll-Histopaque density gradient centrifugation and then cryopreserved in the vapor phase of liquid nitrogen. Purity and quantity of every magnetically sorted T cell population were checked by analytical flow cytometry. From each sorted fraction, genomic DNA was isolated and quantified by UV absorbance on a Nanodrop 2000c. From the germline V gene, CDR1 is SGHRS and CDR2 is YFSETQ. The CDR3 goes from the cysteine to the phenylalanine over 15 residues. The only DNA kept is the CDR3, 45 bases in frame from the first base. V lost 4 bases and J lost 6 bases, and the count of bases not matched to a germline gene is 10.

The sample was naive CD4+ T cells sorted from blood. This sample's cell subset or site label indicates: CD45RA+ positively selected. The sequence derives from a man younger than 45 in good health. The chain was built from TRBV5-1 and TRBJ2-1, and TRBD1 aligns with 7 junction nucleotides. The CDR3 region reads CASSLPDRVGNEQFF. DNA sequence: TGCGCCAGCAGCCTCCCTGACAGGGTTGGCAATGAGCAGTTCTTC.